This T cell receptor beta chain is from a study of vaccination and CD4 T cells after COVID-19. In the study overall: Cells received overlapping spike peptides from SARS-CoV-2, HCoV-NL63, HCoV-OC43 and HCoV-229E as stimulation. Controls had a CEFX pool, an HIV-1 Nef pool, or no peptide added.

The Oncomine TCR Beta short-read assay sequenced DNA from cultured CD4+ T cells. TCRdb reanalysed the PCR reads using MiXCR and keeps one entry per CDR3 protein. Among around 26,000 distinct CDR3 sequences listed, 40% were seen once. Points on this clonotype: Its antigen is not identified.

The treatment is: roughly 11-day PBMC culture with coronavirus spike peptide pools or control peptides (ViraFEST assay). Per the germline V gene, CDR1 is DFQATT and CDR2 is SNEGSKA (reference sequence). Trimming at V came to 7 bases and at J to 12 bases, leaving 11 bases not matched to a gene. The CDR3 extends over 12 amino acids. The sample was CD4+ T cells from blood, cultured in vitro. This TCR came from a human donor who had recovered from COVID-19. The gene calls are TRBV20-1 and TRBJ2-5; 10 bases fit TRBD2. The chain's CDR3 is CSDQAAGGLEYF. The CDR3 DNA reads TGCAGTGACCAAGCAGCGGGAGGGCTCGAGTACTTC.